These 22 T cell receptor beta chains came from one sample sequenced in a study of cytomegalovirus exposure and HLA in healthy donors. Vbeta (60) and Jbeta (13) primers were used in the PCR. Profiling relied on immunoSEQ multiplex PCR, and the TCRdb table lists in-frame clones only, not all of them. The sample table includes roughly 75,000 clones. The sequenced sample was PBMCs. These receptors originate from a boy aged 5-17 years in good health and CMV-seronegative.

Comments on this clone: Lacking the conserved final phenylalanine or tryptophan, this CDR3 likely reflects a read error. No DNA is shown, since the ends of the CDR3 on it are uncertain; the CDR3 is the one TCRdb lists. V is TRBV20-1 and J is TRBJ1-2; the table calls TRBD1, which could not be checked here. Germline V CDR1 and CDR2: DFQATT, SNEGSKA (reference sequence). With termini counted, the CDR3 has 9 amino acids. The CDR3 sequence: CSATGGAFT.

The V and J genes are TRBV19 and TRBJ1-3, with 7 bases fitting TRBD1. The CDR3 contains 12 residues. Germline CDR1 is LNHDA and CDR2 is SQIVND (reference sequence). J gave up 1 base and V 9 bases, and 0 bases lay outside the gene matches. The CDR3 region is CASRGSGNTIYF. CDR3 bases: TGTGCCAGCAGGGGGTCTGGAAACACCATATATTTT.

This sequence joins TRBV5-1 and TRBJ1-1; 8 bases match TRBD1. Germline V gene data show CDR1 as SGHRS and CDR2 as YFSETQ. V gave up 4 bases and J gave up 4 bases; unmatched junction bases: 3. This CDR3 is 13 amino acids long. CDR3 sequence reads: CASSQDRVTEAFF. The CDR3 nucleotides read TGCGCCAGCAGCCAGGACAGGGTCACTGAAGCTTTCTTT.

Here the CDR3 reads CASSRWGGGFNQPQHF. In nucleotides, the CDR3 is TGTGCCAGCAGCAGATGGGGGGGAGGGTTCAATCAGCCCCAGCATTTT. The chain joins TRBV7-2 to TRBJ1-5, with a tentative D call TRBD1 (5 bases). The germline gives CDR1 SGHTA, CDR2 FQGNSA. The CDR3 spans 16 residues. V lost 5 bases, J lost 3 bases, and 17 bases lay in between.

V is TRBV19 and J is TRBJ1-1; D gene uncertain. CDR1 and CDR2 (germline): LNHDA, SQIVND (reference sequence). The CDR3 has 12 residues. The V end was cut by 4 bases, the J end by 1 base, with 4 bases between. CDR3 nucleotides: TGTGCCAGTAGTAACGGGAACACTGAAGCTTTCTTT. Translated, it gives CASSNGNTEAFF.

The CDR3 coding sequence is TGTGCCAGTAGCCTACGATGGGACAGTGGCACCACCATATATTTT. This translates into CASSLRWDSGTTIYF. The V call is TRBV19, the J call TRBJ1-3; 7 positions agree with TRBD1. J gave up 9 bases and V 6 bases, and 14 bases lay outside the gene matches. The CDR3 has 15 residues. Germline V gene sequence: CDR1 LNHDA, CDR2 SQIVND (reference sequence).

CDR3 sequence: CASNRIAGTGELFF. The CDR3 bases are TGTGCCAGCAACCGAATAGCGGGGACCGGGGAGCTGTTTTTT. The chain combines TRBV11-1 with TRBJ2-2; TRBD2 matches 8 bases. Germline V gene lookup returns CDR1 SGHAT and CDR2 FQDESV (reference sequence). V gave up 7 bases and J gave up 5 bases; unmatched junction bases: 6. The CDR3 runs to 14 residues.

The chain employs TRBV4-1 and TRBJ1-6; D not certain. In germline, CDR1 is MGHRA, CDR2 YSYEKL. The CDR3 extends over 16 amino acids. V lost 1 base and J lost 6, with 13 bases in between. CDR3 sequence reads: CASSQGSGLVNSPLHF. The CDR3 region has the DNA TGCGCCAGCAGCCAAGGATCTGGGCTGGTTAATTCACCCCTCCACTTT.

The J gene is TRBJ2-5, the V gene TRBV30; D uncertain. The CDR3 covers 13 residues. Trimming removed 0 bases from V and 0 bases from J, with 5 bases in between. Germline-derived CDR1 and CDR2 are GTSNPN and SVGIG (reference sequence). The DNA for the CDR3 is TGTGCCTGGAGTGTATCTAACCAAGAGACCCAGTACTTC. It specifies CAWSVSNQETQYF.

V and J are TRBV5-6 and TRBJ2-1, with a weak D call TRBD2 (5 bases). V was shortened by 3 bases and J by 16 bases, with 20 bases between the two germline ends. The CDR3 spans 13 residues. Germline V CDR1 and CDR2: SGHDT, YYEEEE. The CDR3, as DNA: TGTGCCAGCAGCTCTCAATCCGGGATCTCAACTTTCTTC. Translating gives CASSSQSGISTFF.

The chain joins TRBV4-2 to TRBJ1-1; 7 bases are shared with TRBD1. V shed 0 bases, J shed 6 bases, and the junction held 7 bases outside the gene matches. CDR3 length: 15 amino acids. The germline gives CDR1 LGHNA, CDR2 YNFKEQ. The CDR3 coding sequence is TGTGCCAGCAGCCAAGAAGGGGGCCTCTTGGCTGAAGCTTTCTTT. This encodes CASSQEGGLLAEAFF.

J is TRBJ1-2 and V is TRBV7-9; 11 bases align to TRBD1. In germline, CDR1 is SEHNR, CDR2 FQNEAQ (reference sequence). The J segment lost 4 bases and the V segment lost 2 bases, leaving 3 bases of the junction unmatched. The CDR3 has 15 residues. The CDR3 spells CASSLSGTGGYGYTF. Written as DNA, the CDR3 is TGTGCCAGCAGCTTATCGGGGACAGGGGGCTATGGCTACACCTTC.

CDR3 sequence reads: CASLPRGTRAWQPQHF. As DNA, the CDR3 is TGTGCCAGTCTTCCCCGGGGGACCAGGGCATGGCAGCCCCAGCATTTT. This sequence joins TRBV19 and TRBJ1-5, with D possibly TRBD1 on 5 matching bases. CDR1 and CDR2 (germline): LNHDA, SQIVND (reference sequence). The CDR3 length is 16 residues. Between the trimmed V and J ends, which lost 8 bases and 7 bases, there was a span of 24 bases.

The chain is built from TRBV27 and TRBJ1-6; 7 bases match TRBD1. J gave up 8 bases and V 2 bases, and 6 bases lay outside the gene matches. CDR3 length: 15 residues. CDR1 MNHEY and CDR2 SMNVEV come from the germline V gene (reference sequence). CDR3 residues: CASSLLRGEDSPLHF. As DNA, the CDR3 is TGTGCCAGCAGTTTACTCAGGGGGGAAGATTCACCCCTCCACTTT.

This chain uses TRBV5-5 with TRBJ2-7, with a tentative D call TRBD1 (6 bases). CDR3 size: 15 residues. V was clipped by 5 bases and J by 1 base, with 16 bases between them. Germline V gene sequence: CDR1 SGHKS, CDR2 YYEKEE (reference sequence). CDR3 in amino acids: CASSPGHALSYEQYF. For the CDR3, the DNA is TGTGCCAGCAGTCCGGGACATGCCCTTTCCTACGAGCAGTACTTC.

This chain uses TRBV19 with TRBJ1-3, with D perhaps matching TRBD1 (6 bases). V was pared by 7 bases and J by 0 bases, with 13 bases between. Germline CDR1 and CDR2: LNHDA and SQIVND (reference sequence). The CDR3 spans 15 residues. For the CDR3, the DNA is TGTGCCAGTACTAAGGGGACAAACTCTGGAAACACCATATATTTT. It yields the protein CASTKGTNSGNTIYF.

The genes are TRBV30 and TRBJ1-6; D is possibly TRBD1 (6 bases). This CDR3 contains 14 residues. In germline, CDR1 is GTSNPN, CDR2 SVGIG (reference sequence). The V end was cut by 0 bases, the J end by 4 bases, with 7 bases between. This CDR3 reads CAWSVQGYNSPLHF. Written as DNA, the CDR3 is TGTGCCTGGAGTGTACAGGGATATAATTCACCCCTCCACTTT.

This chain joins TRBV29-1 and TRBJ2-2; D may be TRBD1 (5 bases). Germline V gene sequence: CDR1 SQVTM, CDR2 ANQGSEA. The CDR3 is 14 residues long. Trimming left V 2 bases short and J 2 bases short, with 9 bases between. DNA for the CDR3: TGCAGCGTTGAACCAGGGTCTAACACCGGGGAGCTGTTTTTT. Protein product: CSVEPGSNTGELFF.

The CDR3: CASSQAKGDNQPQHF. CDR3 sequence (DNA): TGTGCCAGCAGCCAAGCAAAGGGGGACAATCAGCCCCAGCATTTT. This sequence joins TRBV4-2 and TRBJ1-5, with a weak D call TRBD1 (6 bases). There are 15 residues in the CDR3. Germline CDR1 is LGHNA and CDR2 is YNFKEQ. V was shortened by 1 base and J by 3 bases, with 10 bases between the two germline ends.

The chain recombines TRBV15 with TRBJ2-5; D remains unclear. Per the germline V gene, CDR1 is LNHNV and CDR2 is YYDKDF (reference sequence). Trimming took off 0 bases at V and 5 bases at J, with 7 bases between the two ends. The CDR3 sequence is 13 residues long. The CDR3 DNA reads as TGTGCCACCAGCAGAGATCTTCGGGAGACCCAGTACTTC. This translates into CATSRDLRETQYF. The whole variable domain, filled in from reference TRBV15 and TRBJ2-5, reads DAMVIQNPRYQVTQFGKPVTLSCSQTLNHNVMYWYQQKSSQAPKLLFHYYDKDFNNEADTPDNFQSRRPNTSFCFLDIRSPGLGDTAMYLCATSRDLRETQYFGPGTRLLVL.

The chain employs TRBV5-6 and TRBJ2-3; a possible D gene is TRBD2 (5 bases). The V and J ends lost 3 bases and 6 bases respectively, with 8 bases between them. The length of the CDR3 is 12 residues. Looked up from germline, CDR1 is SGHDT and CDR2 is YYEEEE. CDR3 loop: CASSYSGDTQYF. The CDR3 DNA is TGTGCCAGCAGCTACTCGGGGGATACGCAGTATTTT.

To note about this clone: The same CDR3 can be traced to other DNA sequences in this sample. The chain links TRBV5-1 to TRBJ1-1; D is perhaps TRBD1 (5 bases). Trimming left V 3 bases short and J 4 bases short, with 16 bases between. This CDR3 has 15 residues. Germline V gene lookup returns CDR1 SGHRS and CDR2 YFSETQ. The CDR3 loop is CASSSWSGRGTEAFF. The CDR3, as DNA: TGCGCCAGCAGCTCGTGGTCGGGGAGGGGCACTGAAGCTTTCTTT.